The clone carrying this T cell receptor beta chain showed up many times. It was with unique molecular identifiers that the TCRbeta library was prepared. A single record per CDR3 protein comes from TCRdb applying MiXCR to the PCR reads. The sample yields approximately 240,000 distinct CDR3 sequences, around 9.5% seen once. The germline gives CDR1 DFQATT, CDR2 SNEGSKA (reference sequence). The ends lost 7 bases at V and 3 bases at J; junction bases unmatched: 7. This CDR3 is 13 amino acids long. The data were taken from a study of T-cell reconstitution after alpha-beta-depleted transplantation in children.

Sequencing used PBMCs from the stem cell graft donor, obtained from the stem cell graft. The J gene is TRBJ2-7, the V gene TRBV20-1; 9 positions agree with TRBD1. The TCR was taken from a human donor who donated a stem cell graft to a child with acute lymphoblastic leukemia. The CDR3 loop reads CSVPGQGSYEQYF. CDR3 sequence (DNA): TGCAGTGTTCCGGGACAGGGAAGCTACGAGCAGTACTTC.